The 20 T cell receptor beta chains below come from one sample, sequenced in a study of OX40 agonist ivuxolimab in advanced cancers. Libraries were prepared by immunoSEQ multiplex PCR; TCRdb keeps only in-frame clonotypes and omits some of them. The table lists tens of thousands of clones, roughly 92% of them singletons. Sequenced here: CD4+ or CD8+ T cells sorted from blood, sampled in a trial of the OX40 agonist ivuxolimab. All receptors derive from an adult with an advanced solid tumor such as melanoma, head and neck, liver or kidney cancer.

The chain has TRBV2 and TRBJ2-1, with 8 nucleotides matching TRBD1. V lost 2 bases, J lost 0 bases, and 9 bases stayed unmatched. The CDR3 is 18 residues long. The germline V gene has CDR1 SNHLY and CDR2 FYNNEI. DNA of the CDR3: TGTGCCAGCAGTGAAAGCTGGACAGGGCTTAGCTCCTACAATGAGCAGTTCTTC. Its protein is CASSESWTGLSSYNEQFF. The full variable domain, its missing parts supplied by reference TRBV2 and TRBJ2-1, is EPEVTQTPSHQVTQMGQEVILRCVPISNHLYFYWYRQILGQKVEFLVSFYNNEISEKSEIFDDQFSVERPDGSNFTLKIRSTKLEDSAMYFCASSESWTGLSSYNEQFFGPGTRLTVL.

The count of this clone is one. V is TRBV30 and J is TRBJ2-5; D unresolved. Germline V CDR1 and CDR2: GTSNPN, SVGIG (reference sequence). V lost 2 bases, J lost 2 bases, and 6 bases lay in between. CDR3 length: 12 residues. DNA for the CDR3: TGTGCCTGGAGTCCACAGCAAGAGACCCAGTACTTC. Encoded protein: CAWSPQQETQYF.

The chain couples TRBV6-5 to TRBJ2-1, with 7 nucleotides matching TRBD1. The germline V gene has CDR1 MNHEY and CDR2 SVGAGI. Unmatched junction bases numbered 4, after V lost 0 bases and J lost 8 bases. CDR3 length: 14 residues. The CDR3 bases are TGTGCCAGCAGTTACTCGAGACAGGGCGATGAGCAGTTCTTC. Its protein is CASSYSRQGDEQFF.

V is TRBV2 and J is TRBJ2-6, with 8 bases fitting TRBD1. The J segment lost 2 bases and the V segment lost 5 bases, leaving 2 bases of the junction unmatched. From germline, CDR1 is SNHLY and CDR2 FYNNEI. The CDR3 consists of 15 residues. This CDR3 is CASSQGAAGANVLTF. CDR3 nucleotides: TGTGCCAGCAGTCAGGGGGCTGCTGGGGCCAACGTCCTGACTTTC.

The chain has TRBV7-9 and TRBJ2-2, with 10 positions matching TRBD2. Germline CDR1 and CDR2: SEHNR and FQNEAQ (reference sequence). J was trimmed by 5 bases and V by 2 bases; bases with no gene match: 2. This CDR3 region has 15 residues. The CDR3 DNA follows: TGTGCCAGCAGCTTATTACTAGCGGGAACCGGGGAGCTGTTTTTT. This encodes CASSLLLAGTGELFF.

This rearrangement joins TRBV18 to TRBJ2-7, with a tentative D call TRBD2 (5 bases). The V end lost 5 bases, the J end lost 3 bases, and 11 bases lay between the germline ends. In germline, CDR1 is KGHSH, CDR2 LQKENI. The CDR3 totals 13 residues. The CDR3 DNA follows: TGTGCCAGCTCAGTCCCCGGAGGCTACGAGCAGTACTTC. It encodes CASSVPGGYEQYF. The variable domain in full, with the rest retrieved from reference TRBV18 and TRBJ2-7, is NAGVMQNPRHLVRRRGQEARLRCSPMKGHSHVYWYRQLPEEGLKFMVYLQKENIIDESGMPKERFSAEFPKEGPSILRIQQVVRGDSAAYFCASSVPGGYEQYFGPGTRLTVT.

This rearrangement joins TRBV6-1 to TRBJ2-6; no reliable D call. Trimming removed 6 bases at V and 3 bases at J, with 6 bases between. Germline assignment: CDR1 MNHNS and CDR2 SASEGT. The CDR3 length is 13 residues. The CDR3 nucleotides read TGTGCCAGCAGCACCGGTGGGGCCAACGTCCTGACTTTC. The encoded protein is CASSTGGANVLTF.

This chain joins TRBV7-9 and TRBJ1-1; 7 bases line up with TRBD1. The J segment lost 4 bases and the V segment lost 3 bases, leaving 5 bases of the junction unmatched. CDR1 is SEHNR and CDR2 is FQNEAQ in the germline V gene (reference sequence). This CDR3 is built from 14 residues. CDR3 DNA sequence: TGTGCCAGCAGCTTGGCAGGGGGGAGCACTGAAGCTTTCTTT. It translates to CASSLAGGSTEAFF.

The chain combines TRBV14 with TRBJ1-1, with 8 bases that match TRBD1. The CDR3 runs to 14 residues. CDR1 and CDR2 from the germline V gene are SGHDN and FVKESK. J was trimmed by 2 bases and V by 3 bases; bases with no gene match: 2. CDR3 nucleotide sequence: TGTGCCAGCAGCCATTCAGGGGGCAACACTGAAGCTTTCTTT. This gives the protein CASSHSGGNTEAFF.

This clone was observed a single time. The rearrangement joins TRBV7-8 to TRBJ2-3; TRBD1 aligns across 8 bases. The CDR3 length is 16 residues. Trimming cost V 2 bases and J 0 bases; bases outside gene matches: 4. Germline V gene lookup returns CDR1 SGHVS and CDR2 FQNEAQ. CDR3 sequence (DNA): TGTGCCAGCAGCTTACAGGGGGCGTTTAGCACAGATACGCAGTATTTT. Protein product: CASSLQGAFSTDTQYF.

The chain recombines TRBV5-1 with TRBJ2-2; 7 bases match TRBD2. This CDR3 region has 16 residues. From germline, CDR1 is SGHRS and CDR2 YFSETQ. With 1 base clipped from V and 4 bases from J, the junction kept 7 bases outside the gene matches. Written as DNA, the CDR3 is TGCGCCAGCAGCTTGCGGGGAGGGGCTCTCACCGGGGAGCTGTTTTTT. Translating it yields CASSLRGGALTGELFF. The full variable domain, completed using reference TRBV5-1 and TRBJ2-2, is KAGVTQTPRYLIKTRGQQVTLSCSPISGHRSVSWYQQTPGQGLQFLFEYFSETQRNKGNFPGRFSGRQFSNSRSEMNVSTLELGDSALYLCASSLRGGALTGELFFGEGSRLTVL.

This clone was counted a single time. The chain combines TRBV7-8 with TRBJ1-3; TRBD1 aligns across 12 bases. This CDR3 contains 17 residues. V was clipped by 5 bases and J by 2 bases; unmatched bases: 7. The germline V gene has CDR1 SGHVS and CDR2 FQNEAQ. For the CDR3, the DNA is TGTGCCAGCAGCAGGGGACAGGGGGCAAGGACTGGAAACACCATATATTTT. Protein sequence: CASSRGQGARTGNTIYF.

The chain couples TRBV7-9 to TRBJ1-2, with D maybe TRBD1 (5 bases). In germline, CDR1 is SEHNR, CDR2 FQNEAQ (reference sequence). This CDR3 has 13 amino acids. Deletions cut 7 bases from V and 3 bases from J, with 12 bases between. The CDR3 DNA sequence: TGTGCCAGCAACCCTGGGACTGACTATGGCTACACCTTC. It yields the protein CASNPGTDYGYTF.

The chain couples TRBV30 to TRBJ2-3, with 11 bases matching TRBD2. The CDR3 is made up of 13 amino acids. The germline gives CDR1 GTSNPN, CDR2 SVGIG (reference sequence). V gave up 4 bases and J gave up 5 bases; unmatched junction bases: 2. Written as DNA, the CDR3 is TGTGCCTGGACTGGACTAGCGGGAGATACGCAGTATTTT. Its protein is CAWTGLAGDTQYF.

This clone ranks as medium-sized. The V call is TRBV30, the J call TRBJ2-2, with D maybe TRBD1 (6 bases). Looked up from germline, CDR1 is GTSNPN and CDR2 is SVGIG (reference sequence). The CDR3 loop spans 15 amino acids. Deletions cut 3 bases from V and 3 bases from J, with 14 bases between. In DNA form, the CDR3 reads TGTGCCTGGAGCTTACAGGGCCGGGACACCGGGGAGCTGTTTTTT. Its translation is CAWSLQGRDTGELFF. Variable domain in full (rest from reference TRBV30 and TRBJ2-2): SQTIHQWPATLVQPVGSPLSLECTVEGTSNPNLYWYRQAAGRGLQLLFYSVGIGQISSEVPQNLSASRPQDRQFILSSKKLLLSDSGFYLCAWSLQGRDTGELFFGEGSRLTVL.

The chain links TRBV7-8 to TRBJ2-2; 10 bases line up with TRBD2. Germline CDR1 SGHVS, CDR2 FQNEAQ. The CDR3 sequence is 15 residues long. V shed 6 bases, J shed 7 bases, and the junction held 8 bases outside the gene matches. CDR3 bases: TGTGCCAGCAGTAGTAGCGGGGGGCGGAGCGGGGAGCTGTTTTTT. This translates into CASSSSGGRSGELFF.

The chain couples TRBV11-3 to TRBJ2-1, with D tentatively TRBD2 (7 bases). Deletions cut 6 bases from V and 2 bases from J, with 20 bases between. Germline CDR1 reads SGHNT; CDR2 reads YENEEA. The CDR3 length is 17 residues. The CDR3: CASSNPIGGDTYNEQFF. The DNA for the CDR3 is TGTGCCAGCAGTAATCCCATAGGGGGGGACACCTACAATGAGCAGTTCTTC.

V gene TRBV5-1 combines with J gene TRBJ2-3; the D is unclear. V lost 0 bases to trimming and J lost 4 bases, with 6 bases between them. The CDR3 runs to 13 residues. Per the germline V gene, CDR1 is SGHRS and CDR2 is YFSETQ. The CDR3 coding sequence is TGCGCCAGCAGCTTGGCAGTGGCAGATACGCAGTATTTT. Translating gives CASSLAVADTQYF.

In its sample, this clone was seen a few times. This chain links TRBV6-5 with TRBJ1-5; 8 nucleotides match TRBD1. Germline lookup yields CDR1 MNHEY and CDR2 SVGAGI. V shed 8 bases, J shed 7 bases, and the junction held 7 bases outside the gene matches. The CDR3 has 13 amino acids. The CDR3 is CASARTGRQPQHF. In DNA form, the CDR3 reads TGTGCCAGCGCCAGGACAGGGCGCCAGCCCCAGCATTTT.

V and J are TRBV11-1 and TRBJ2-7; D gene unclear. CDR1 is SGHAT, CDR2 FQDESV, per germline (reference sequence). Trimming stripped 5 bases from V and 0 bases from J, with 8 bases between. The CDR3 sequence is 13 residues long. For the CDR3, the DNA is TGTGCCAGCAGCCCTGACCACTCCTACGAGCAGTACTTC. Amino acids: CASSPDHSYEQYF.